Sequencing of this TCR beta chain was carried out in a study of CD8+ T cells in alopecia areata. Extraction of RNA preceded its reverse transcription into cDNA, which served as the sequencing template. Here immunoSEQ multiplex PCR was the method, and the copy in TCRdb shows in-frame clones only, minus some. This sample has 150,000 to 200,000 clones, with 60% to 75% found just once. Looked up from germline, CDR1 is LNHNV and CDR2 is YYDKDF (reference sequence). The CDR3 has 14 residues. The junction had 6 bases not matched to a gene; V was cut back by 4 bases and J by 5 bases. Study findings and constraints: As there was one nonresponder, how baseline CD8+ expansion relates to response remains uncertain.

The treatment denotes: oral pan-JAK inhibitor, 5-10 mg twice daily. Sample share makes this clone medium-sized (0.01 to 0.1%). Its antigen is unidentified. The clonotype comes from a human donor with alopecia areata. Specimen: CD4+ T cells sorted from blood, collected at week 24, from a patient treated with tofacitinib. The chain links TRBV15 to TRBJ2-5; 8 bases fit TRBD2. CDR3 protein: CATSIRGGSETQYF. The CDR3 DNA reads TGTGCCACCAGCATACGGGGGGGCAGTGAGACCCAGTACTTC.